Below, 2 T cell receptor beta chains from the same sample are listed, as sequenced in a study of control samples from healthy donors and cancer patients. The protocol was immunoSEQ multiplex PCR, while the TCRdb copy is restricted to in-frame clones and leaves out a portion. Here the sample spans some 67,000 clones, about nine tenths being singletons. Material: PBMCs. Every receptor here comes from a man aged 55 to 70 with lung cancer.

The V call is TRBV11-3, the J call TRBJ1-4; 8 nucleotides match TRBD1. The CDR3 spans 15 residues. With V trimmed by 6 bases and J by 7 bases, 10 bases remained unmatched. Germline loops: CDR1 SGHNT, CDR2 YENEEA. As DNA, the CDR3 is TGTGCCAGCAGTCTGTCCGGGACAGGCCTTGAAAAACTGTTTTTT. Translating gives CASSLSGTGLEKLFF.

The J gene is TRBJ1-3, the V gene TRBV4-1; no firm D call. The ends were cut back, 1 base at V and 8 bases at J, with 9 bases in the middle. This CDR3 contains 13 residues. Germline CDR1 is MGHRA and CDR2 is YSYEKL. CDR3 DNA sequence: TGCGCCAGCAGCCAAGTGTCTCTGGACACCATATATTTT. This translates into CASSQVSLDTIYF.